The rows below give T cell receptor beta chains drawn from one sample of a study of blood T cell repertoires in COVID-19. The table came from immunoSEQ multiplex PCR; TCRdb's copy has only in-frame clones and leaves some out. This table holds approximately 250,000 clones, 85% to 90% found once. Sequencing was done on a sample of PBMCs or T cells enriched from blood (not recorded which). These receptors were taken from a young woman with acute COVID-19. CDR3s include the opening cysteine and the closing phenylalanine or tryptophan. A D gene is named only where the DNA matches it firmly. Clone size is given for some rows only: seen once, a few or many times, or a class if the clone is expanded.

V,J,D,size,DNA,CDR3
TRBV5-1,TRBJ1-1,TRBD1,-,TGCGCCAGCAGCTTAGCAGGGGGTGAAGCTTTCTTT,CASSLAGGEAFF
TRBV2,TRBJ1-2,-,once,TGTGCCAGCATTGATACAGAAAGAGAACCTAACTATGGCTACACCTTC,CASIDTEREPNYGYTF
TRBV2,TRBJ2-1,TRBD2,-,TGTGCCAGCAGGAGACTAGCGGGAGGGTTCAATGAGCAGTTCTTC,CASRRLAGGFNEQFF
TRBV28,TRBJ1-3,TRBD1,-,TGTGCCAGCAGTTTATGGTATGAGACAGGGGAAGGAAACACCATATATTTT,CASSLWYETGEGNTIYF
TRBV5-4,TRBJ1-6,TRBD1,-,TGTGCCAGCAGCACTGGACAGGGTAATTCACCCCTCCACTTT,CASSTGQGNSPLHF
TRBV19,TRBJ2-7,TRBD2,-,TGTGCCAGTAGTACGATCCAGCGGGATGGCGAGCAGTACTTC,CASSTIQRDGEQYF
TRBV28,TRBJ1-1,-,-,TGTGCCAGCAGTTCAATAAGATCGGAGGTGAACACTGAAGCTTTCTTT,CASSSIRSEVNTEAFF
TRBV4-1,TRBJ2-2,TRBD1,-,TGCGCCAGCAGCCAAGGTACAGGGGGTTCAGGGGAGCTGTTTTTT,CASSQGTGGSGELFF
TRBV3-1/TRBV3-2,TRBJ2-3,TRBD2,-,TGTGCCAGCAGCCAAGATGAGGCGGGAGGGCCTACAGATACGCAGTATTTT,CASSQDEAGGPTDTQYF
TRBV27,TRBJ2-7,-,few,TGTGCCAGCAGTTTCAGTCCATCCTACGAGCAGTACTTC,CASSFSPSYEQYF
TRBV9,TRBJ2-3,-,-,TGTGCCAGCAGCGTAGGTAGTCCCCTCACAGATACGCAGTATTTT,CASSVGSPLTDTQYF
TRBV18,TRBJ2-3,TRBD2,-,TGTGCCAGCTCACCACCGGGTAGGCGGACTAGCGGGAGTTCAGATACGCAGTATTTT,CASSPPGRRTSGSSDTQYF
TRBV7-6,TRBJ2-3,-,-,TGTGCCAGCAGCGCCGGGACTTCGAATACGCAGTATTTT,CASSAGTSNTQYF
TRBV6-4,TRBJ2-7,-,once,TGTGCCAGCAGAGCCCACGCGGAGGGATCCTACGAGCAGTACTTC,CASRAHAEGSYEQYF
TRBV3-1/TRBV3-2,TRBJ2-1,-,few,TGTGCCAGCAGCCAACTTAACTGGTCTCCTTACAATGAGCAGTTCTTC,CASSQLNWSPYNEQFF
TRBV10-3,TRBJ1-1,TRBD1,-,TGTGCCATCAGTGAGTCGATCGGGACAGATGAAGCTTTCTTT,CAISESIGTDEAFF
TRBV5-8,TRBJ2-3,TRBD1,-,TGTGCCAGCAGCCCGTGGACAGGGGGCAACACAGATACGCAGTATTTT,CASSPWTGGNTDTQYF
TRBV9,TRBJ1-1,TRBD1,once,TGTGCCAGCAGCGTGGGAGGGACAGGGGGAATGGAGGCTTTCTTT,CASSVGGTGGMEAFF
TRBV27,TRBJ1-1,-,once,TGTGCCAGCAGTTTCAGGGCTTCCACTGAAGCTTTCTTT,CASSFRASTEAFF
TRBV29-1,TRBJ2-1,TRBD2,-,TGCAGCGTTTTGACTAGCGGGACTGGATCCTACAATGAGCAGTTCTTC,CSVLTSGTGSYNEQFF
TRBV28,TRBJ2-1,-,-,TGTGCCAGCAGGCGAACACTAGAATACAATGAGCAGTTCTTC,CASRRTLEYNEQFF
TRBV7-6,TRBJ2-3,TRBD1,-,TGTGCCAGCAGCTTGGGACAGAGCACAGATACGCAGTATTTT,CASSLGQSTDTQYF
TRBV7-3,TRBJ2-2,TRBD2,-,TGTGCCAGCAGCTTTAGCGGGAGTCCTGGCGGGGAGCTGTTTTTT,CASSFSGSPGGELFF
TRBV9,TRBJ2-7,-,-,TGTGCCAGCAGCGTGAGTGCGAGCGGCCCCCCGCCCTTAGAGCAGTACTTC,CASSVSASGPPPLEQYF
TRBV30,TRBJ1-1,-,-,TGTGCCTGGACGGCACTATTGAACACTGAAGCTTTCTTT,CAWTALLNTEAFF
TRBV9,TRBJ1-2,-,-,TGTGCCAGCAGCGTAGACCGGACATCCGAAGGCTATGGCTACACCTTC,CASSVDRTSEGYGYTF
TRBV30,TRBJ2-7,TRBD2,-,TGTGCCTGGAGTCCCCCAGGTAGCGGGAGTGACGAGCAGTACTTC,CAWSPPGSGSDEQYF
TRBV11-3,TRBJ2-1,TRBD2,-,TGTGCCAGCAGCTTCCCACTTCTACCGGGACTAGGATACAATGAGCAGTTCTTC,CASSFPLLPGLGYNEQFF
TRBV7-9,TRBJ2-7,TRBD1,-,TGTGCCAGCAGCACCGGACAGGGTTCCTCTTACGAGCAGTACTTC,CASSTGQGSSYEQYF
TRBV28,TRBJ2-7,TRBD2,-,TGTGCCAGCAGAAAAAGGACTAGCGGGACCTACGAGCAGTACTTC,CASRKRTSGTYEQYF
TRBV5-4,TRBJ2-7,-,once,TGTGCCAGCAGCTTGGCCACCAGCGGAGGGGTCTACGAGCAGTACTTC,CASSLATSGGVYEQYF
TRBV7-9,TRBJ2-3,-,-,TGTGCCAGCAGCTTAGTTTACGGGGGCACAGATACGCAGTATTTT,CASSLVYGGTDTQYF
TRBV7-8,TRBJ1-2,-,-,TGTGCCAGCAGCTCTTACAGGGTAGGCCCCCACTATGGCTACACCTTC,CASSSYRVGPHYGYTF
TRBV27,TRBJ1-4,-,-,TGTGCCAGCAGTTCCACAGGGAGAACTAATGAAAAACTGTTTTTT,CASSSTGRTNEKLFF
TRBV19,TRBJ2-3,TRBD2,few,TGTGCCAGTAGTAAGAGGACTAGCGGGGGAGTGGGCACAGATACGCAGTATTTT,CASSKRTSGGVGTDTQYF
TRBV11-2,TRBJ1-2,-,-,TGTGCCAGCAGCCCCGCGGTGGCAAGAGACTATGGCTACACCTTC,CASSPAVARDYGYTF
TRBV12-3/TRBV12-4,TRBJ2-7,TRBD1,-,TGTGCCAGCAGATTGGGACAGTCTTACGAGCAGTACTTC,CASRLGQSYEQYF
TRBV4-2,TRBJ1-3,TRBD1,-,TGTGCCAGCACCCTTTACGGTACCCCGGGACAGGGCTCTGGAAACACCATATATTTT,CASTLYGTPGQGSGNTIYF
TRBV25-1,TRBJ1-2,TRBD1,-,TGTGCCAGCAGTGTTAGACAGGGTTCTCGCGGTGGCTACACCTTC,CASSVRQGSRGGYTF
TRBV28,TRBJ2-7,-,-,TGTGCCAGCAGTTTCTCTGTGTACTCCTACGAGCAGTACTTC,CASSFSVYSYEQYF
TRBV7-8,TRBJ2-7,-,-,TGTGCCAGCAGCTTCTCGGGATACGAGCAGTACTTC,CASSFSGYEQYF
TRBV2,TRBJ2-2,-,-,TGTGCCAGCAGTGGAACGGGAGCTCAGAACACCGGGGAGCTGTTTTTT,CASSGTGAQNTGELFF
TRBV18,TRBJ2-1,-,-,TGTGCCAGCTCACCTCCCCCTCAGGCCTACAATGAGCAGTTCTTC,CASSPPPQAYNEQFF
TRBV11-1,TRBJ2-5,-,once,TGTGCCAGCAACCAGGGGGGTTCGCAAGAGACCCAGTACTTC,CASNQGGSQETQYF
TRBV5-1,TRBJ1-4,-,-,TGCGCCAGCAGCTTGAACGTCGGTGGTAATGAAAAACTGTTTTTT,CASSLNVGGNEKLFF
TRBV2,TRBJ1-5,TRBD1,-,TGTGCCAGCAGTGAACGGGACAGAAATCAGCCCCAGCATTTT,CASSERDRNQPQHF
TRBV6-1,TRBJ1-5,-,-,TGTGCCAGCAGTGAGGTGGACAGTTATAGCAATCAGCCCCAGCATTTT,CASSEVDSYSNQPQHF
TRBV7-9,TRBJ2-5,-,-,TGTGCCGGGCATTTGGGTAAAGGAGAGACCCAGTACTTC,CAGHLGKGETQYF
TRBV12-3/TRBV12-4,TRBJ1-2,TRBD1,-,TGTGCCTCCCGACAGGGTGGCAGCTATGGCTACACCTTC,CASRQGGSYGYTF
TRBV11-3,TRBJ2-2,TRBD2,-,TGTGCCAGCAGCTTAGTGGGACTAGCGGGAGTCACCGGGGAGCTGTTTTTT,CASSLVGLAGVTGELFF
TRBV6-6,TRBJ2-7,TRBD2,-,TGTGCCAGCAGTTGGGGGACTAACTCCTACGAGCAGTACTTC,CASSWGTNSYEQYF
TRBV5-5,TRBJ1-6,-,-,TGTGCCAGCAGCTTGGAGGCAGGGTGGGAATCACCCCTCCACTTT,CASSLEAGWESPLHF
TRBV18,TRBJ2-2,-,-,TGTGCCAGCTCACCCTCCGTCCAGACGAACACCGGGGAGCTGTTTTTT,CASSPSVQTNTGELFF